This T cell receptor (beta chain) was sequenced for a study of cytomegalovirus exposure and HLA in healthy donors. V lost 5 bases to trimming and J lost 2 bases; unmatched junction nucleotides: 7. Germline V gene data show CDR1 as GTSNPN and CDR2 as SVGIG (reference sequence). The CDR3 length is 14 residues. 13 Jbeta primers and 60 Vbeta primers were used for the PCR. Sequenced by immunoSEQ multiplex PCR; TCRdb stores in-frame clones only, minus some. Of roughly 100,000 clones in the sample, over 65% were seen once. Material for sequencing was PBMCs. The chain carries TRBV30 and TRBJ2-3; 7 bases agree with TRBD1. This TCR was recovered from a female donor in good health and CMV-seropositive. CDR3 coding DNA: TGTGCCTGGGTGGGGACAGAGAACACAGATACGCAGTATTTT. Its translation is CAWVGTENTDTQYF.